This entry lists 21 T cell receptor beta chains sequenced from one sample in a study of blood T cell repertoires in COVID-19. Sequencing used immunoSEQ multiplex PCR; TCRdb keeps in-frame clones, though not all of them. Of some 260,000 clones listed, 80% to 90% are singletons. The sequencing sample was made of peripheral blood. These receptor sequences come from a woman in her 70s with COVID-19, enrolled during active disease.

The chain couples TRBV6-2 or TRBV6-3 to TRBJ1-5; no clear D gene. The germline V gene encodes CDR1 MNHEY and CDR2 SVGEGT. Trimming cost V 2 bases and J 4 bases, with 12 bases left between them. The CDR3 consists of 15 residues. The CDR3 protein is CASSYVHNLNQPQHF. CDR3 nucleotides: TGTGCCAGCAGTTACGTGCATAACTTGAATCAGCCCCAGCATTTT.

The rearrangement uses TRBV24-1 and TRBJ2-5, with D tentatively TRBD2 (6 bases). This CDR3 comprises 16 residues. CDR1 is KGHDR, CDR2 SFDVKD, per germline. V dropped 4 bases and J dropped 5 bases, with 19 bases sitting between them. CDR3 protein: CATSDPGVAGGETQYF. The CDR3 DNA sequence: TGTGCCACCAGTGACCCCGGGGTTGCAGGAGGGGAGACCCAGTACTTC.

The V call is TRBV7-9, the J call TRBJ2-5; D not certain. CDR1 SEHNR and CDR2 FQNEAQ come from the germline V gene (reference sequence). The CDR3 is 14 amino acids. Trimming removed 2 bases at V and 3 bases at J, with 10 bases between. CDR3 in DNA: TGTGCCAGCAGCTTAACCCGTGTAGAAGAGACCCAGTACTTC. It yields the protein CASSLTRVEETQYF.

V usage is TRBV27 and J usage is TRBJ2-7; 8 nucleotides agree with TRBD1. After removal of 3 bases from V and 3 bases from J, the junction contained 7 bases not matched to a gene. CDR3 length: 15 amino acids. Germline V lookup: CDR1 MNHEY, CDR2 SMNVEV (reference sequence). This CDR3 is CASSLRQGLGYEQYF. As DNA, the CDR3 is TGTGCCAGCAGTTTGCGACAGGGGCTTGGCTACGAGCAGTACTTC.

The chain employs TRBV5-4 and TRBJ1-1; perhaps TRBD1 as D (5 bases). The germline CDR1 and CDR2 sequences are SGHNT and YYREEE (reference sequence). The ends were cut back, 4 bases at V and 1 base at J, with 11 bases in the middle. The CDR3 totals 14 residues. CDR3 region: CASSDERGNTEAFF. The CDR3 coding sequence is TGTGCCAGCAGCGACGAAAGGGGGAACACTGAAGCTTTCTTT.

This clone was counted only a few times. The chain recombines TRBV6-5 with TRBJ1-1; TRBD1 might be the D (6 bases). CDR3 length equals 14 residues. CDR1 and CDR2 from the germline V gene are MNHEY and SVGAGI. V was cut by 5 bases and J by 5 bases, with 15 bases left in between. The CDR3 DNA reads TGTGCCAGCAGTCAAACATTGACAGGAACTGAAGCTTTCTTT. Its translation is CASSQTLTGTEAFF.

This rearrangement joins TRBV6-5 to TRBJ2-1, with 8 bases that match TRBD1. The CDR3 length is 14 residues. Germline CDR1 is MNHEY and CDR2 is SVGAGI. With 6 bases clipped from V and 4 bases from J, the junction kept 5 bases outside the gene matches. CDR3 in DNA: TGTGCCAGCAGGTACGGGACAGGATACAATGAGCAGTTCTTC. It specifies CASRYGTGYNEQFF.

The V call is TRBV9, the J call TRBJ1-1; D remains unclear. The length of the CDR3 is 13 residues. V lost 0 bases and J 1 base, leaving 4 bases between the germline ends. The germline V gene encodes CDR1 SGDLS and CDR2 YYNGEE. CDR3 sequence reads: CASSVASNTEAFF. As DNA, the CDR3 is TGTGCCAGCAGCGTAGCCTCGAACACTGAAGCTTTCTTT.

J is TRBJ1-1 and V is TRBV28; the match to TRBD1 covers 9 bases. After removal of 4 bases from V and 4 bases from J, the junction contained 1 base not matched to a gene. The germline CDR1 and CDR2 sequences are MDHEN and SYDVKM. The CDR3 is made up of 13 amino acids. The CDR3, as DNA: TGTGCCAGCAGTTCGACAGGGGGCACTGAAGCTTTCTTT. It codes for CASSSTGGTEAFF.

This clone was detected only once. The chain links TRBV7-9 to TRBJ1-4; D uncertain. Germline-derived CDR1 and CDR2 are SEHNR and FQNEAQ (reference sequence). This CDR3 contains 13 residues. Trimming took off 1 base at V and 7 bases at J, with 7 bases between the two ends. CDR3 sequence (DNA): TGTGCCAGCAGCTTAGGGGGAGGTGAAAAACTGTTTTTT. Translated, it gives CASSLGGGEKLFF.

This clone appeared a few times. This CDR3 is also generated by other DNA sequences in the sample. The genes are TRBV6-5 and TRBJ1-6; D remains ambiguous. Germline V gene data show CDR1 as MNHEY and CDR2 as SVGAGI. There are 13 residues in the CDR3. V was trimmed by 0 bases and J by 7 bases, leaving 4 bases between them. The CDR3 bases are TGTGCCAGCAGTTACTCGCGGAATTCACCCCTCCACTTT. Residues: CASSYSRNSPLHF.

This rearrangement joins TRBV5-4 to TRBJ2-2; TRBD1 aligns across 8 bases. The germline V gene encodes CDR1 SGHNT and CDR2 YYREEE (reference sequence). This CDR3 has 18 residues. V lost 2 bases to trimming and J lost 1 base; unmatched junction nucleotides: 10. For the CDR3, the DNA is TGTGCCAGCAGCTTCGGTGGGCGCGGGACAGGGAACACCGGGGAGCTGTTTTTT. It encodes CASSFGGRGTGNTGELFF.

V usage is TRBV28 and J usage is TRBJ1-4, with D possibly TRBD1 on 5 matching bases. The germline V gene encodes CDR1 MDHEN and CDR2 SYDVKM. Trimming shortened V by 1 base and J by 8 bases, and 11 bases separated the two germline ends. The CDR3 has 14 residues. Written as DNA, the CDR3 is TGTGCCAGCAGTTTATTCAGGGAGGGAGAAAAACTGTTTTTT. Translated, it gives CASSLFREGEKLFF.

The V gene is TRBV7-6, the J gene TRBJ2-1, with 9 bases fitting TRBD2. V trimming: 6 bases; J trimming: 7 bases; junction bases outside the gene matches: 4. CDR1 is SGHVS, CDR2 FNYEAQ, per germline. The CDR3 runs 13 residues. The CDR3 loop is CASRESGRNEQFF. In DNA form, the CDR3 reads TGTGCCAGCAGGGAAAGCGGGAGGAATGAGCAGTTCTTC.

V is TRBV5-1 and J is TRBJ1-4; no firm D call. CDR3 size: 14 residues. Trimming pared 5 bases from V and 7 bases from J, leaving 15 bases between. CDR1 is SGHRS, CDR2 YFSETQ, per germline. CDR3 in amino acids: CASRPEAEGEKLFF. The CDR3 nucleotides read TGCGCCAGCAGGCCGGAGGCCGAGGGTGAAAAACTGTTTTTT.

The V and J genes are TRBV7-9 and TRBJ1-5; no reliable D call. This CDR3 region has 18 residues. Germline CDR1 reads SEHNR; CDR2 reads FQNEAQ (reference sequence). V was shortened by 1 base and J by 0 bases, with 16 bases between the two germline ends. The CDR3 coding sequence is TGTGCCAGCAGCTTAGGACCCCCGGGGAGATATAGCAATCAGCCCCAGCATTTT. Its translation: CASSLGPPGRYSNQPQHF.

The V gene is TRBV27, the J gene TRBJ1-6, with D possibly being TRBD1 (5 bases). The length of the CDR3 is 14 residues. Deletions cut 0 bases from V and 6 bases from J, with 6 bases between. Germline values: CDR1 MNHEY, CDR2 SMNVEV (reference sequence). CDR3 sequence reads: CASSLSRGNSPLHF. CDR3 coding DNA: TGTGCCAGCAGTTTATCTAGGGGTAATTCACCCCTCCACTTT.

V usage is TRBV11-3 and J usage is TRBJ1-1; D is possibly TRBD1 (5 bases). The CDR3 runs 15 residues. CDR1 and CDR2 from the germline V gene are SGHNT and YENEEA. Trimming shortened V by 5 bases and J by 0 bases, and 13 bases separated the two germline ends. The CDR3: CASSPTDRLNTEAFF. In DNA form, the CDR3 reads TGTGCCAGCAGCCCAACAGACAGACTGAACACTGAAGCTTTCTTT.

The J gene is TRBJ1-1, the V gene TRBV6-4, with TRBD1 as a possible D gene (6 bases). From germline, CDR1 is MRHNA and CDR2 SNTAGT. With 8 bases removed from V and 11 bases from J, the gap between germline ends came to 18 bases. This CDR3 is built from 12 residues. The CDR3 nucleotides are TGTGCCAGCCCTACGCTACAGGGATTGGCTTTCTTT. Protein sequence: CASPTLQGLAFF.

This chain joins TRBV28 and TRBJ1-3; D is possibly TRBD1 (5 bases). The CDR3 covers 16 residues. The ends were cut back, 6 bases at V and 0 bases at J, with 15 bases in the middle. Germline V gene sequence: CDR1 MDHEN, CDR2 SYDVKM. This CDR3 is CASSQTAFGSGNTIYF. The DNA of the CDR3 is TGTGCCAGCAGCCAGACAGCCTTTGGCTCTGGAAACACCATATATTTT.

J is TRBJ2-3 and V is TRBV27; 7 bases match TRBD2. The V and J ends lost 3 bases and 4 bases, in that order; junction bases with no gene match: 4. Per germline, CDR1 MNHEY and CDR2 SMNVEV (reference sequence). This CDR3 has 14 amino acids. This CDR3 is CASSFGGRADTQYF. The CDR3 DNA is TGTGCCAGCAGTTTCGGCGGGAGAGCAGATACGCAGTATTTT.